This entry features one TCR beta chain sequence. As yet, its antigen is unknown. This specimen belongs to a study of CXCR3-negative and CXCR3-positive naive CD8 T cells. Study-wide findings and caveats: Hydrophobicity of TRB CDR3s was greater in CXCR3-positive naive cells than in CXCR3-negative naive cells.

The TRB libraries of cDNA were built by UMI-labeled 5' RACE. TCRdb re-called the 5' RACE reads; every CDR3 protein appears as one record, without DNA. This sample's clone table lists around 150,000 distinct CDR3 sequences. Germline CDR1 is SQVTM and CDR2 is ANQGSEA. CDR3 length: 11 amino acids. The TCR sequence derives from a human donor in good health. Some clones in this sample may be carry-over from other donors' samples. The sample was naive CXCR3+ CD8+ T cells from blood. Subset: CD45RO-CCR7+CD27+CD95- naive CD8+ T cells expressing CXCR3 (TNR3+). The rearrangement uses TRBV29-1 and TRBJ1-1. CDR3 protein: CSVFGSTEAFF.